This T cell receptor (beta chain) came from a study of CD8 T cells in Susac syndrome. The germline CDR1 and CDR2 sequences are SGHNT and YYREEE (reference sequence). CDR3 length: 14 residues. Trimming shortened V by 2 bases and J by 2 bases, and 10 bases separated the two germline ends. The study sequenced TCR beta in blood CD8+ and CD4+ T cells. Random-hexamer reverse transcription was applied to about 0.5 to 1 ug RNA. The TCR beta CDR3 was amplified by immunoSEQ multiplex PCR across 54 Vbeta, 13 Jbeta. TCRdb recomputed calls from the immunoSEQ multiplex PCR reads with MiXCR, one row per CDR3 protein. The sample holds around 300,000 distinct CDR3 sequences; approximately 85% are singletons and the top ten take approximately 0.2%.

The sequenced sample consisted of CD8+ T cells from PBMCs. V usage is TRBV5-4 and J usage is TRBJ2-5; D possibly matches TRBD1 or TRBD2 (5 bases each). The sequence came from a human donor with multiple sclerosis. CDR3 loop: CASSFRGLQETQYF. The CDR3 DNA sequence: TGTGCCAGCAGCTTTCGGGGCTTACAAGAGACCCAGTACTTC.